What follows describes a single T cell receptor (beta chain). The use of genomic DNA as template underpinned the TCR beta VDJ and CDR3 profiling. A single record per CDR3 protein comes from TCRdb applying MiXCR to the reads. The sample shows some 240,000 distinct CDR3 sequences, 34% of them seen only once. Deletions cut 1 base from V and 5 bases from J, with 14 bases between. CDR3 size: 15 residues. The data belong to a study of CD8+CD57+ T cells in acquired aplastic anemia. The sample taken for sequencing was sorted CD4+, CD8+, or CD8+CD57+ T cells (not recorded which) from PBMCs. The chain uses TRBV12-3 or TRBV12-4 and TRBJ1-2; D gene uncertain. The receptor was isolated from a human donor in good health, serving as a control. In nucleotides, the CDR3 is TGTGCCAGCAGTTTAGGAGGGATGTTTGGGTATGGCTACACCTTC. Its translation: CASSLGGMFGYGYTF.